The following is a T cell receptor (beta chain) sequence with its context. Its antigen is still unknown. This sample was taken from a study of cytomegalovirus exposure and HLA in healthy donors. General study findings and limits: A later analysis reported that several of the most significant clusters appeared to be linked to common viral pathogens, among them Epstein-Barr virus. Both high specificity and high sensitivity reportedly marked the classifier's diagnosis of cytomegalovirus status. The dataset shows that most TCR sequences were rare, while some public TCRs occurred in many donors. A link between a missense DCLRE1C variant and TCR beta V- and J-gene trimming emerged from a later analysis.

Primers: 60 Vbeta forward and 13 Jbeta reverse. Some clones are missing from TCRdb's copy, which holds only in-frame ones; the method was immunoSEQ multiplex PCR. The data hold about 130,000 clones, with over 70% observed a single time. Trimming removed 3 bases from V and 4 bases from J, with 12 bases in between. This CDR3 has 14 amino acids. Germline CDR1 is MDHEN and CDR2 is SYDVKM. This chain connects TRBV28 to TRBJ2-5; D is ambiguous. Sequences were obtained from PBMCs. This TCR came from a woman in her 40s in good health and CMV-seronegative. CDR3 sequence reads: CASSLGSARETQYF. CDR3 sequence (DNA): TGTGCCAGCAGTTTGGGCAGTGCCAGAGAGACCCAGTACTTC. Filled out from reference TRBV28 and TRBJ2-5, the complete variable domain reads DVKVTQSSRYLVKRTGEKVFLECVQDMDHENMFWYRQDPGLGLRLIYFSYDVKMKEKGDIPEGYSVSREKKERFSLILESASTNQTSMYLCASSLGSARETQYFGPGTRLLVL.